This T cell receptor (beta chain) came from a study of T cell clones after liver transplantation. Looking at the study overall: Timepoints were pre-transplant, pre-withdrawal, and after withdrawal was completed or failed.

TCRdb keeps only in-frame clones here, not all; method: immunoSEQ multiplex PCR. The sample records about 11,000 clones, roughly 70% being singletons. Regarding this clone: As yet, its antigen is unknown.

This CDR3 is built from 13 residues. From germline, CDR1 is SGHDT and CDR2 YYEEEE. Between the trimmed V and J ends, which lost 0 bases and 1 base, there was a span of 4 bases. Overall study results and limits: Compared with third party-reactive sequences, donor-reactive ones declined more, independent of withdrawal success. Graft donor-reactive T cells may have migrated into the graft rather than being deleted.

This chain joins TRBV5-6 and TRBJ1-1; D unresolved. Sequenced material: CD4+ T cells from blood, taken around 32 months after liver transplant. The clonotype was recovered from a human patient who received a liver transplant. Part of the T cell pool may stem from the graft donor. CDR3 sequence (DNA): TGTGCCAGCAGCTTGGCCGGGAACACTGAAGCTTTCTTT. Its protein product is CASSLAGNTEAFF.